This T cell receptor beta chain was observed in a study of blood T cell repertoires in COVID-19. Turning to the study itself: The study drew acute and convalescent COVID-19 samples from the United States, Italy and Spain. T cells, B-cell-depleted T cells, or PBMCs supplied cDNA or gDNA.

V lost 3 bases and J lost 15, with 15 bases in between. CDR3 length equals 12 residues. The V gene's germline CDR1 is LNHNV and CDR2 YYDKDF (reference sequence). Everyone who took part was roughly 18 to 89 years old, and they came from 24 US areas. Symptom resolution, clearance, or two negative PCRs marked the recovered donors of Cohort 3. This clone appeared a single time. Using immunoSEQ multiplex PCR, the repertoire was profiled, and TCRdb retains in-frame clones only, with some absent. The sample has around 230,000 clones, roughly four fifths seen once. The receptor was isolated from a man between 35 and 55 years old who had recovered from COVID-19. The specimen sequenced was PBMCs or T cells enriched from blood (not recorded which). The chain links TRBV15 to TRBJ2-1; D perhaps matches TRBD2 (5 bases). In nucleotides, the CDR3 is TGTGCCACCAGCAGGCATCTAGCCGGACTGTTCTTC. Its translation is CATSRHLAGLFF.